The rows below give T cell receptor beta chains drawn from one sample of a study of T-cell memory formation after mild COVID-19. Using its own MiXCR run on the 5' RACE reads, TCRdb lists one record per CDR3 protein. The table has some 350,000 distinct CDR3 sequences, about a sixth seen once. Sequenced sample: PBMCs or a T cell subset sorted from them (not recorded which). The receptors originated from a man younger than 35 who had mild COVID-19 (a few samples of this study predate the infection). Cell type and time point are not known. CDR3s include the opening cysteine and the closing phenylalanine or tryptophan. Fields, in order: V gene, J gene, D gene, CDR3 length, clone size, CDR3 protein, CDR3 DNA. The D gene is left open where the match is weak. Part of the rows lack a size; the others show once, few, many or a class for expanded clones.

>TRBV10-3|TRBJ2-7|-|14|-
CAISLLEFEYEQYF
TGTGCCATCAGCCTACTAGAGTTTGAGTACGAGCAGTACTTC
>TRBV5-1|TRBJ2-7|-|13|-
CASSSVERGEQYF
TGCGCCAGCAGCTCCGTCGAACGCGGGGAGCAGTACTTC
>TRBV7-9|TRBJ1-1|-|11|-
CASSLYQEAFF
TGTGCCAGCAGCCTGTACCAGGAAGCTTTCTTT
>TRBV4-3|TRBJ1-6|-|13|-
CASSQVDGPPLHF
TGCGCCAGCAGCCAAGTTGACGGTCCACCCCTCCACTTT
>TRBV28|TRBJ1-2|-|13|-
CASSGTAVYGYTF
TGTGCCAGCAGTGGGACGGCAGTCTATGGCTACACCTTC
>TRBV29-1|TRBJ1-5|-|12|many
CSVLVGNQPQHF
TGCAGCGTTTTAGTAGGCAATCAGCCCCAGCATTTT
>TRBV10-2|TRBJ2-3|-|9|few
CASGPGQYF
TGCGCCAGCGGGCCCGGCCAGTATTTT
>TRBV10-3|TRBJ2-2|-|13|few
CAISEVGTGELFF
TGTGCCATCAGTGAGGTTGGCACCGGGGAGCTGTTTTTT
>TRBV7-2|TRBJ1-5|-|12|-
CASSRPNQPQHF
TGTGCCAGCAGCCGTCCAAATCAGCCCCAGCATTTT
>TRBV6-2/TRBV6-3|TRBJ2-3|TRBD2|14|-
CASNLAGAPDTQYF
TGTGCCAGTAATCTAGCGGGGGCTCCAGATACGCAGTATTTT
>TRBV5-1|TRBJ2-5|TRBD1|13|-
CASRVTGVETQYF
TGCGCCAGCAGGGTTACAGGGGTAGAGACCCAGTACTTC
>TRBV9|TRBJ1-1|TRBD1|14|many
CASSLGTVNTEAFF
TGTGCCAGCAGCCTAGGGACAGTGAACACTGAAGCTTTCTTT
>TRBV2|TRBJ2-7|TRBD2|14|-
CASRGLAGGYEQYF
TGTGCCAGCAGGGGACTAGCGGGGGGGTACGAGCAGTACTTC
>TRBV5-1|TRBJ1-1|TRBD1|15|few
CASSSGQGTNTEAFF
TGCGCCAGCAGCTCGGGACAGGGGACGAACACTGAAGCTTTCTTT
>TRBV7-9|TRBJ1-5|-|14|few
CASSSVGSGQPQHF
TGTGCCAGCAGCTCAGTGGGGTCCGGTCAGCCCCAGCATTTT
>TRBV12-3/TRBV12-4|TRBJ1-3|-|12|few
CASSRSGNTIYF
TGTGCCAGCAGCCGCTCTGGAAACACCATATATTTT
>TRBV7-2|TRBJ1-1|-|14|-
CASSLGAGNTEAFF
TGTGCCAGCAGCTTAGGTGCGGGGAACACTGAAGCTTTCTTT
>TRBV6-5|TRBJ2-1|TRBD2|14|many
CASLGGGKYNEQFF
TGTGCCAGCCTGGGGGGGGGGAAGTACAATGAGCAGTTCTTC
>TRBV5-1|TRBJ2-7|-|13|few
CASSTEGAREQYF
TGCGCCAGCAGCACGGAGGGGGCGCGTGAGCAGTACTTC
>TRBV6-5|TRBJ1-5|TRBD1|14|few
CASRRDRYSQPQHF
TGTGCCAGCAGGCGGGACAGATACAGTCAGCCCCAGCATTTT
>TRBV6-5|TRBJ1-5|TRBD1|19|-
CASSETGTGVEEGNQPQHF
TGTGCCAGCAGTGAAACCGGGACAGGGGTCGAGGAGGGCAATCAGCCCCAGCATTTT
>TRBV4-2|TRBJ2-7|-|13|few
CASSAQREYEQYF
TGTGCCAGCAGCGCGCAACGTGAATACGAGCAGTACTTC
>TRBV30|TRBJ2-3|-|11|few
CAWNSGKAQYF
TGTGCCTGGAATTCCGGGAAGGCGCAGTATTTT
>TRBV7-2|TRBJ2-1|TRBD2|14|-
CASGWGGAYNEQFF
TGTGCCAGCGGATGGGGGGGAGCCTACAATGAGCAGTTCTTC
>TRBV5-1|TRBJ2-1|-|13|many
CASRQSSYNEQFF
TGCGCCAGCAGGCAAAGCTCCTACAATGAGCAGTTCTTC
>TRBV6-6|TRBJ2-7|TRBD1|15|few
CASSYGTGSLYEQYF
TGTGCCAGCAGCTATGGGACAGGGTCTCTCTACGAGCAGTACTTC